This TCR beta chain derives from a study of technical replicates of blood from four donors. Germline trimming cut 5 bases from V and 3 bases from J; bases unmatched to any gene: 12. Looked up from germline, CDR1 is MNHEY and CDR2 is SMNVEV (reference sequence). The CDR3 loop spans 17 amino acids. Using immunoSEQ multiplex PCR, the repertoire was profiled, and TCRdb retains in-frame clones only, with some absent. Here the sample spans around 100,000 clones, 85% to 95% being singletons. This chain connects TRBV27 to TRBJ2-3, with 9 bases aligning to TRBD2. Sequences were obtained from T cells isolated from PBMCs. The TCR comes from a human donor in good health. The CDR3 protein is CASSPVHAGGPTDTQYF. The CDR3 nucleotides read TGTGCCAGCAGTCCAGTCCATGCGGGAGGGCCAACAGATACGCAGTATTTT.